This T cell receptor beta chain comes out of a study of shared clonotypes between healthy human individuals. All the donors were Caucasian adults who lived in Nashville, Tennessee. As concerns this clone: Its specificity is not known.

Trimming cost V 7 bases and J 4 bases, with 19 bases left between them. Germline V gene lookup returns CDR1 MNHEY and CDR2 SVGAGI. CDR3 length: 15 residues. Several immunoSEQ plates received, in even portions, the genomic DNA of each subset. Assay: immunoSEQ multiplex PCR; the TCRdb copy retains only in-frame clones and omits some. The table records 850,000 to 1,200,000 clones, roughly 80% of them present only once. Overall study findings and caveats: Sequencing depth was a factor that was expected to affect clonotype sharing among donors.

The clonotype comes from a man aged 18 to 30 in good health. The sequencing input was memory CD4+ T cells sorted from blood. Subset specified: CD45RA-negative fraction. V and J are TRBV6-5 and TRBJ1-1, with D unresolved. CDR3 coding DNA: TGTGCCAGCACCCATCAGAGCCGGATTGGCACTGAAGCTTTCTTT. Amino acid sequence: CASTHQSRIGTEAFF.